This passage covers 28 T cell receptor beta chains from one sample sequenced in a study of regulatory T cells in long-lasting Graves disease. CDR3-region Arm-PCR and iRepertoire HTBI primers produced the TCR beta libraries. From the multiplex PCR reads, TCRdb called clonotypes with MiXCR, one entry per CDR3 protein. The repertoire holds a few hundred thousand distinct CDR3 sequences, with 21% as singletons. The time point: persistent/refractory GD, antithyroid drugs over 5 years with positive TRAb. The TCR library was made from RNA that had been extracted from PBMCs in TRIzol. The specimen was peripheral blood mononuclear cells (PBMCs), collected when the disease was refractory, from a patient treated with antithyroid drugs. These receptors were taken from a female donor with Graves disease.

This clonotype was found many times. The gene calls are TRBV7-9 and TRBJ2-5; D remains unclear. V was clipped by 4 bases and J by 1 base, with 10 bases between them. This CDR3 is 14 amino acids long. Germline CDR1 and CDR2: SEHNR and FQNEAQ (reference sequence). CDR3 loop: CASSSSDVQETQYF. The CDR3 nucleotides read TGTGCCAGCAGCTCATCAGACGTCCAAGAGACCCAGTACTTC.

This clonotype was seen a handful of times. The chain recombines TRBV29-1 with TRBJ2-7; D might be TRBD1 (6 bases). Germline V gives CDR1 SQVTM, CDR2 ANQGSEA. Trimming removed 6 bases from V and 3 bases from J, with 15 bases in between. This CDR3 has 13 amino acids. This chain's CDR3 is CSVRQDGYYEQYF. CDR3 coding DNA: TGCAGCGTGCGACAGGACGGATACTACGAGCAGTACTTC.

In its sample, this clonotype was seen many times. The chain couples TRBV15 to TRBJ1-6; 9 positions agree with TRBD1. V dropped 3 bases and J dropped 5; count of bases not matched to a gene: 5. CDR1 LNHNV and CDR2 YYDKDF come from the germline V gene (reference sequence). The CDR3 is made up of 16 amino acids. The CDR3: CATSRSGTGNNSPLHF. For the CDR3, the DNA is TGTGCCACCAGCAGGTCCGGGACAGGGAATAATTCACCCCTCCACTTT.

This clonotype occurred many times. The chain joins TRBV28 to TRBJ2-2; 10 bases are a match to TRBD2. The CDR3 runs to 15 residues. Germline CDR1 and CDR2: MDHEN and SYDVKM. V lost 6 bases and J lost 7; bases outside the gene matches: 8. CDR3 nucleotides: TGTGCCAGCAGCGGACTAGCGGAGGGGATCGGGGAGCTGTTTTTT. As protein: CASSGLAEGIGELFF.

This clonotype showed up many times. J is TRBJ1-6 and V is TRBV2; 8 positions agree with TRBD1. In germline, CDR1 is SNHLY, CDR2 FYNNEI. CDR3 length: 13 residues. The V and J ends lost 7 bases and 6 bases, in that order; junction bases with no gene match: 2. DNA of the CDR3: TGTGCCAGCATGACAGGGGTTAATTCACCCCTCCACTTT. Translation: CASMTGVNSPLHF.

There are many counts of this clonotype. The CDR3 here is CASEDGGPNTGELFF. The CDR3 DNA reads as TGTGCCAGCGAGGACGGGGGGCCAAACACCGGGGAGCTGTTTTTT. The chain joins TRBV6-1 to TRBJ2-2; TRBD2 is a possible D gene (7 bases). Germline V gene data show CDR1 as MNHNS and CDR2 as SASEGT. V lost 8 bases to trimming and J lost 2 bases, with 15 bases between them. The CDR3 has 15 amino acids.

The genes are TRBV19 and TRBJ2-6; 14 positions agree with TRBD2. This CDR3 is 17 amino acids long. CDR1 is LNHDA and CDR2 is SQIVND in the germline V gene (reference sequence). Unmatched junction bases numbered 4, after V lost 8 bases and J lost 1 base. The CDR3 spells CASGGLAGASGANVLTF. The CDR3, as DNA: TGTGCCAGTGGGGGACTAGCGGGAGCGTCTGGGGCCAACGTCCTGACTTTC.

CDR3 DNA: TGCAGTGCTAGTAGAGCAAACGGGGAGCTGTTTTTT. Protein: CSASRANGELFF. The chain carries TRBV20-1 and TRBJ2-2, with D hard to call. Germline CDR1 is DFQATT and CDR2 is SNEGSKA (reference sequence). The CDR3 totals 12 residues. V gave up 3 bases and J gave up 7 bases, with 9 bases separating them.

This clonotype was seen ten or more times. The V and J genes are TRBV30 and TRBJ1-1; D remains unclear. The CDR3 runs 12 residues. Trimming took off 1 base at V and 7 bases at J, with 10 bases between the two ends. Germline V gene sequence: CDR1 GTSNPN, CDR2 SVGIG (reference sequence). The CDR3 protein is CAWSEVIGEAFF. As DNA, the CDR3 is TGTGCCTGGAGTGAAGTAATTGGTGAAGCTTTCTTT.

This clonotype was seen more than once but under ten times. The CDR3 DNA reads TGTGCCAGCAGTTACTCGGCACGGCCGCCTAACGAGCAGTACTTC. As protein: CASSYSARPPNEQYF. The genes are TRBV6-2 or TRBV6-3 and TRBJ2-7, with no clear D. The CDR3 contains 15 residues. The germline CDR1 and CDR2 sequences are MNHEY and SVGEGT. The V end lost 0 bases, the J end lost 5 bases, and 14 bases lay between the germline ends.

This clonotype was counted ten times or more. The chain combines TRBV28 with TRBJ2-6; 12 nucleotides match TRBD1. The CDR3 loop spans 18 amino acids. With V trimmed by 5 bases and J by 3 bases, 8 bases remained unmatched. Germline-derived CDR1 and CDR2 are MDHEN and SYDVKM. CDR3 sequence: CASSHPGTGGGGANVLTF. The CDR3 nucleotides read TGTGCCAGCAGTCATCCCGGGACAGGGGGCGGTGGGGCCAACGTCCTGACTTTC. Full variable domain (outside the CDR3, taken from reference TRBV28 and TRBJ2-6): DVKVTQSSRYLVKRTGEKVFLECVQDMDHENMFWYRQDPGLGLRLIYFSYDVKMKEKGDIPEGYSVSREKKERFSLILESASTNQTSMYLCASSHPGTGGGGANVLTFGAGSRLTVL.

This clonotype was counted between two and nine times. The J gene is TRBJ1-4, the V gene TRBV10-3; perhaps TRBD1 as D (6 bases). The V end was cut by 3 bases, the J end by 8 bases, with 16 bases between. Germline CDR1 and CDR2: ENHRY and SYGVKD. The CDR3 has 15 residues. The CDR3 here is CAISDETGTREKLFF. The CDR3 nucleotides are TGTGCCATCAGTGATGAAACAGGGACAAGGGAAAAACTGTTTTTT.

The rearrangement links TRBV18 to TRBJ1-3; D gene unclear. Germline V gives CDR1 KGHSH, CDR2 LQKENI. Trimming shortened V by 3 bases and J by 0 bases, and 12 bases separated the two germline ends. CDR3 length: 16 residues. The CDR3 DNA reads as TGTGCCAGCTCACCCCCGACCCGAAGCTCTGGAAACACCATATATTTT. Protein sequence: CASSPPTRSSGNTIYF.

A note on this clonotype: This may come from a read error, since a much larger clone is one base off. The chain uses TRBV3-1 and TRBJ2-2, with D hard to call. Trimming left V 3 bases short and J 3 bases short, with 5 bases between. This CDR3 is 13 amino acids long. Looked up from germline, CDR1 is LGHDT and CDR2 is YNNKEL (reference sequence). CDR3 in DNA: TGTGCCAGCAGCCAGAGCCACACCGGGGAGCTGTTTTTT. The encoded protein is CASSQSHTGELFF.

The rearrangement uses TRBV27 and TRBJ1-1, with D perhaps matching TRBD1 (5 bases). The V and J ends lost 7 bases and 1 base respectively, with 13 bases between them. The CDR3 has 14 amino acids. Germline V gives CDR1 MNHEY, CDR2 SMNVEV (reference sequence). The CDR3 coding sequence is TGTGCCAGCACCCCCGGGGGGACGAACACTGAAGCTTTCTTT. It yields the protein CASTPGGTNTEAFF.

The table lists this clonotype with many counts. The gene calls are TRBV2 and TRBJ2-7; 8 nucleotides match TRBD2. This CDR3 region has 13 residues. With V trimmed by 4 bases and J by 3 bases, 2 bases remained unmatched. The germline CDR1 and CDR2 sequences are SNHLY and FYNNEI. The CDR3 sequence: CASSVREVYEQYF. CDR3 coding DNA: TGTGCCAGCAGTGTGCGGGAGGTCTACGAGCAGTACTTC. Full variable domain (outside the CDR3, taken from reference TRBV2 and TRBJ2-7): EPEVTQTPSHQVTQMGQEVILRCVPISNHLYFYWYRQILGQKVEFLVSFYNNEISEKSEIFDDQFSVERPDGSNFTLKIRSTKLEDSAMYFCASSVREVYEQYFGPGTRLTVT.

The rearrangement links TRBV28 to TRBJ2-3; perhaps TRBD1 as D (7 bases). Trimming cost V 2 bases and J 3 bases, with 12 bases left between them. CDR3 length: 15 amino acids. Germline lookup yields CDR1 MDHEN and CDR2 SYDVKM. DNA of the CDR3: TGTGCCAGCAGTTTAATGCCAGGGGGGACAGATACGCAGTATTTT. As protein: CASSLMPGGTDTQYF.

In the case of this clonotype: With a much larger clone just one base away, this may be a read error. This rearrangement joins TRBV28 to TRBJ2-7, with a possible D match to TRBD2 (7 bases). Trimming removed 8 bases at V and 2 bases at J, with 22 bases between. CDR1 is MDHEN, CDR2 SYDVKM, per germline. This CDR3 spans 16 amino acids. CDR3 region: CASRSLMWGGPYEQYF. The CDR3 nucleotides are TGTGCCAGCCGTTCCCTGATGTGGGGGGGGCCCTACGAGCAGTACTTC.

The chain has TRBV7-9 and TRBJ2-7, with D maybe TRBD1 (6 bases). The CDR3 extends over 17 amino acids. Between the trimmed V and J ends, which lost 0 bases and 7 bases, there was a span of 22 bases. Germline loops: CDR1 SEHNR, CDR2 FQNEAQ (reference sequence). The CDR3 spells CASSLAAQGRNIREQYF. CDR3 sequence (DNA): TGTGCCAGCAGCTTAGCGGCCCAGGGGAGAAATATTCGGGAGCAGTACTTC.

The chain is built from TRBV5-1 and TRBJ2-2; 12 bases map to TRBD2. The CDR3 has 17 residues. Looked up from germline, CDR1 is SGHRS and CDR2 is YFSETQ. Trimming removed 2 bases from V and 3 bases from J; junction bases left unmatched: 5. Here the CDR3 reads CASSFGLAGFDTGELFF. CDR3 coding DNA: TGCGCCAGCAGCTTCGGACTAGCGGGATTTGACACCGGGGAGCTGTTTTTT.

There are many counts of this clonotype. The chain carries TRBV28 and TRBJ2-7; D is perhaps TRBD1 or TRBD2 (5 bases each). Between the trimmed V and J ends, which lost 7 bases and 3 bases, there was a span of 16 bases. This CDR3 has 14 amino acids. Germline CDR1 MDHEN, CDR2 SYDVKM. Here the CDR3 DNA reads TGTGCCAGCAACACAGGTCTCGAGGGCTACGAGCAGTACTTC. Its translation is CASNTGLEGYEQYF.

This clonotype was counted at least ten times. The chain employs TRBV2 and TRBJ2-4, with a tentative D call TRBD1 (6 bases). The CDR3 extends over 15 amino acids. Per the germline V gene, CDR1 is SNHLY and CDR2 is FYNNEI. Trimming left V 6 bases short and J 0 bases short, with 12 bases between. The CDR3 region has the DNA TGTGCCAGCAGCCGGGACACCCTAGCCAAAAACATTCAGTACTTC. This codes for CASSRDTLAKNIQYF. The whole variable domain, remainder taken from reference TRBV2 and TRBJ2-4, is EPEVTQTPSHQVTQMGQEVILRCVPISNHLYFYWYRQILGQKVEFLVSFYNNEISEKSEIFDDQFSVERPDGSNFTLKIRSTKLEDSAMYFCASSRDTLAKNIQYFGAGTRLSVL.

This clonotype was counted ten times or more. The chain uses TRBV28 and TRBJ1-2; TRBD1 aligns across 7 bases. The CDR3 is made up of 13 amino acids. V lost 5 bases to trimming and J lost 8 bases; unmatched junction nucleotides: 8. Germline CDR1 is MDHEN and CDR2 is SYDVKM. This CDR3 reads CASSLDRVEGYTF. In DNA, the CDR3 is TGTGCCAGCAGTCTTGACAGGGTGGAAGGCTACACCTTC.

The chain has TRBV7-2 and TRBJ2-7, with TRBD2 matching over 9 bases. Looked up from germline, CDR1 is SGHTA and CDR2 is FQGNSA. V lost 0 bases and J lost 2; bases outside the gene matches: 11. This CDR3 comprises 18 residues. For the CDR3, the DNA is TGTGCCAGCAGCTTAGCTGCCCTAGCGGGACGTAGTGCCTACGAGCAGTACTTC. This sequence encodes CASSLAALAGRSAYEQYF.

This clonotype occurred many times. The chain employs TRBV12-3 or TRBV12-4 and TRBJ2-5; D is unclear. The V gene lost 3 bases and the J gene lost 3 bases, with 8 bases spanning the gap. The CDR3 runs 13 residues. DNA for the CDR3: TGTGCCAGCAGTTTCTTAGAGAAAGAGACCCAGTACTTC. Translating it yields CASSFLEKETQYF.

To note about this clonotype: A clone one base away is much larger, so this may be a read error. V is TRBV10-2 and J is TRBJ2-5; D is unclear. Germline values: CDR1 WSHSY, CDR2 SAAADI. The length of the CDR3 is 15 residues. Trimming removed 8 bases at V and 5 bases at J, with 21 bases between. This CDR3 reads CASLPALVVGETQYF. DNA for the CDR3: TGCGCCAGCCTCCCTGCCCTAGTGGTCGGCGAGACCCAGTACTTC.

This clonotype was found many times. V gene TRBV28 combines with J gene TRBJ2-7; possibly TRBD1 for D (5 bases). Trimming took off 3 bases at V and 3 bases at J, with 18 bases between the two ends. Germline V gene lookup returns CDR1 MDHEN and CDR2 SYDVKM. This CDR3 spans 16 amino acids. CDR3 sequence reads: CASSLYTPREVYEQYF. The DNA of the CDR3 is TGTGCCAGCAGTTTGTATACTCCCAGGGAAGTCTACGAGCAGTACTTC.

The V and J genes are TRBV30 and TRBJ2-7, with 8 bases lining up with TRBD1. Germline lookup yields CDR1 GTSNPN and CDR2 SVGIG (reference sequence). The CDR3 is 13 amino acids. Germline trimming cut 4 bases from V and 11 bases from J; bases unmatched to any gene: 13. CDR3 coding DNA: TGTGCCTGGACCAGGACAGGGAGGATCTTTAAGTACTTC. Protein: CAWTRTGRIFKYF.